This entry lists 20 T cell receptor beta chains sequenced from one sample in a study of shared clonotypes between healthy human individuals (dated by TCRdb to about 2020). To prepare the library, the immunoSEQ multiplex PCR assay was applied. TCRdb took over this immuneACCESS table, retaining in-frame rearrangements with V and J assigned. Such tables are incomplete; in checked studies, under half of the missing clones stem from an unresolved V gene, and the remainder is unexplained. The sample table shows around 980,000 clones, and roughly 74% are seen once. Roughly 0.55% of the sample goes to the ten largest clones. Material: memory CD4+ T cells from PBMCs. The sample's cell subset or site, from its label and the paper: CD45RA-negative fraction. Receptors originate from a man in his late teens or twenties in good health. Some clones in this sample may be carry-over from other donors' samples.

The CDR3 region is CASSLQTSGSSYNEQFF. Written as DNA, the CDR3 is TGTGCCAGCAGCCTCCAGACTAGCGGGAGCTCCTACAATGAGCAGTTCTTC. V gene TRBV4-2 combines with J gene TRBJ2-1; 12 bases are shared with TRBD2. CDR1 and CDR2 from the germline V gene are LGHNA and YNFKEQ. CDR3 length equals 17 residues. V trimming: 4 bases; J trimming: 0 bases; junction bases outside the gene matches: 4.

V is TRBV28 and J is TRBJ2-2; tentatively, D is TRBD1 (5 bases). The V gene's germline CDR1 is MDHEN and CDR2 SYDVKM. V lost 10 bases, J lost 4 bases, and 13 bases lay in between. This CDR3 comprises 13 residues. CDR3 bases: TGTGCCACCAGGGCAGGGCCCACCGGGGAGCTGTTTTTT. It specifies CATRAGPTGELFF.

As for this clone: The same CDR3 can be traced to other DNA sequences in this sample. J is TRBJ1-3 and V is TRBV15, with 9 bases fitting TRBD1. CDR3 length: 15 amino acids. Trimming cost V 0 bases and J 4 bases; bases outside gene matches: 1. From germline, CDR1 is LNHNV and CDR2 YYDKDF (reference sequence). CDR3 amino acids: CATSRETGGGNTIYF. In nucleotides, the CDR3 is TGTGCCACCAGCAGAGAGACAGGGGGAGGAAACACCATATATTTT.

V gene TRBV28 combines with J gene TRBJ1-2; D is undetermined. The V end was cut by 6 bases, the J end by 4 bases, with 15 bases between. This CDR3 contains 14 residues. Germline values: CDR1 MDHEN, CDR2 SYDVKM. CDR3 nucleotide sequence: TGTGCCAGCAGCCTGGGCCTGAACATCTATGGCTACACCTTC. Protein: CASSLGLNIYGYTF.

Here the CDR3 DNA reads TGTGCCAGCAGCTTGTGGTGGAAGAACACTGAAGCTTTCTTT. This translates into CASSLWWKNTEAFF. The J gene is TRBJ1-1, the V gene TRBV5-4; no clear D. V was cut by 1 base and J by 1 base, with 8 bases left in between. CDR3 length: 14 residues. CDR1 and CDR2 (germline): SGHNT, YYREEE (reference sequence).

The chain employs TRBV18 and TRBJ2-7, with 7 bases identical to TRBD1. The germline V gene encodes CDR1 KGHSH and CDR2 LQKENI. This CDR3 has 15 residues. With 5 bases clipped from V and 5 bases from J, the junction kept 12 bases outside the gene matches. The DNA of the CDR3 is TGTGCCAGCTCATTTACCCGGGACAGTACCCACGAGCAGTACTTC. It translates to CASSFTRDSTHEQYF.

The chain employs TRBV4-3 and TRBJ2-1, with 8 bases fitting TRBD2. The CDR3 has 15 residues. Germline V gives CDR1 LGHNA, CDR2 YSLEER. The trim removed 6 bases at V and 8 bases at J, leaving 12 bases unmatched. The CDR3 DNA is TGCGCCAGCAGTCGACGCCAGCGGGAGATGTATGAGCAGTTCTTC. Protein: CASSRRQREMYEQFF.

This clone has only a few counts. The chain uses TRBV29-1 and TRBJ1-4, with D tentatively TRBD1 (5 bases). V dropped 6 bases and J dropped 8 bases, with 13 bases sitting between them. Germline CDR1 SQVTM, CDR2 ANQGSEA. The CDR3 extends over 12 amino acids. Here the CDR3 DNA reads TGCAGCGTCTCCGGACAAGAGGAAAAACTGTTTTTT. Its protein product is CSVSGQEEKLFF.

A word on this clone: A far larger clone is off by one base, so a read error is likely. CDR3 amino acids: CASSLPFRQRNERLFF. CDR3 coding DNA: TGCGCCAGCAGCCTTCCCTTCAGGCAGCGTAATGAAAGACTGTTTTTT. The rearrangement links TRBV4-1 to TRBJ1-4; D call uncertain. Germline loops: CDR1 MGHRA, CDR2 YSYEKL. This CDR3 is 16 amino acids long.

The rearrangement uses TRBV2 and TRBJ1-4; D gene unclear. Germline CDR1 is SNHLY and CDR2 is FYNNEI. The CDR3 covers 11 residues. The V gene lost 1 base and the J gene lost 10 bases, with 4 bases spanning the gap. CDR3 nucleotide sequence: TGTGCCAGCAGTGAAGATGTAAAACTGTTTTTT. Protein: CASSEDVKLFF. Drawing the rest from reference TRBV2 and TRBJ1-4, the complete variable domain is EPEVTQTPSHQVTQMGQEVILRCVPISNHLYFYWYRQILGQKVEFLVSFYNNEISEKSEIFDDQFSVERPDGSNFTLKIRSTKLEDSAMYFCASSEDVKLFFGSGTQLSVL.

The genes are TRBV7-8 and TRBJ1-3; 7 bases fit TRBD1. V lost 2 bases to trimming and J lost 0 bases; unmatched junction nucleotides: 4. Germline V CDR1 and CDR2: SGHVS, FQNEAQ. The CDR3 has 16 amino acids. The DNA for the CDR3 is TGTGCCAGCAGCTTACTCCGGGACAGCTCTGGAAACACCATATATTTT. Amino acids: CASSLLRDSSGNTIYF. Full variable domain (remainder filled in from reference TRBV7-8 and TRBJ1-3): GAGVSQSPRYKVAKRGQDVALRCDPISGHVSLFWYQQALGQGPEFLTYFQNEAQLDKSGLPSDRFFAERPEGSVSTLKIQRTQQEDSAVYLCASSLLRDSSGNTIYFGEGSWLTVV.

The chain is built from TRBV19 and TRBJ1-4, with 7 bases lining up with TRBD1. The V gene's germline CDR1 is LNHDA and CDR2 SQIVND (reference sequence). V was clipped by 7 bases and J by 5 bases; unmatched bases: 7. The CDR3 consists of 14 residues. The CDR3 coding sequence is TGTGCCAGTAACCAACCGGGACAGAATGAAAAACTGTTTTTT. It is translated as CASNQPGQNEKLFF. The whole variable domain, filled in from reference TRBV19 and TRBJ1-4, reads DGGITQSPKYLFRKEGQNVTLSCEQNLNHDAMYWYRQDPGQGLRLIYYSQIVNDFQKGDIAEGYSVSREKKESFPLTVTSAQKNPTAFYLCASNQPGQNEKLFFGSGTQLSVL.

This rearrangement joins TRBV7-2 to TRBJ1-4; possibly TRBD1 for D (5 bases). Germline lookup yields CDR1 SGHTA and CDR2 FQGNSA. The CDR3 is 14 amino acids. Trimming stripped 5 bases from V and 8 bases from J, with 15 bases between. The CDR3 protein is CASSPGGAVEKLFF. The CDR3 DNA is TGTGCCAGCAGCCCTGGCGGGGCGGTCGAAAAACTGTTTTTT. Full variable domain (outside the CDR3, taken from reference TRBV7-2 and TRBJ1-4): GAGVSQSPSNKVTEKGKDVELRCDPISGHTALYWYRQSLGQGLEFLIYFQGNSAPDKSGLPSDRFSAERTGGSVSTLTIQRTQQEDSAVYLCASSPGGAVEKLFFGSGTQLSVL.

The CDR3 loop is CASSLGQWGSTIYF. CDR3 in DNA: TGTGCCAGCAGCTTGGGACAGTGGGGATCCACCATATATTTT. The rearrangement uses TRBV7-2 and TRBJ1-3, with 7 positions matching TRBD1. The CDR3 is 14 amino acids. With 3 bases clipped from V and 9 bases from J, the junction kept 8 bases outside the gene matches. Germline V lookup: CDR1 SGHTA, CDR2 FQGNSA.

The chain uses TRBV7-2 and TRBJ2-7; D gene ambiguous. Germline-derived CDR1 and CDR2 are SGHTA and FQGNSA. The CDR3 is made up of 14 amino acids. Trimming removed 3 bases at V and 2 bases at J, with 11 bases between. CDR3 residues: CASSFSRLAYEQYF. The CDR3 nucleotides read TGTGCCAGCAGCTTTTCCAGGTTGGCCTACGAGCAGTACTTC. The variable domain in full, with the rest retrieved from reference TRBV7-2 and TRBJ2-7, is GAGVSQSPSNKVTEKGKDVELRCDPISGHTALYWYRQSLGQGLEFLIYFQGNSAPDKSGLPSDRFSAERTGGSVSTLTIQRTQQEDSAVYLCASSFSRLAYEQYFGPGTRLTVT.

V and J are TRBV14 and TRBJ2-3; possible D gene TRBD2, 6 bases. Germline V gene lookup returns CDR1 SGHDN and CDR2 FVKESK. Trimming left V 5 bases short and J 0 bases short, with 12 bases between. This CDR3 has 15 amino acids. CDR3 residues: CASSTGSRSTDTQYF. CDR3 DNA: TGTGCCAGCAGCACCGGGAGTAGGAGCACAGATACGCAGTATTTT.

On this clone: Since a much larger clone is just one base distant, this may be a read error. Other nucleotide sequences in the sample specify the same CDR3. The chain has TRBV5-6 and TRBJ1-2; TRBD1 agrees at 12 bases. Germline lookup yields CDR1 SGHDT and CDR2 YYEEEE. The CDR3 extends over 17 amino acids. CDR3 coding DNA: TGTGCCAGCAGCGAGACCGGGACAGGGGGCGCAACCGATGGCTACACCTTT. Protein sequence: CASSETGTGGATDGYTF.

The CDR3 protein is CASSLGAGRVYEQYF. CDR3 DNA: TGTGCCAGCAGCTTAGGGGCGGGACGCGTCTACGAGCAGTACTTC. The chain joins TRBV7-2 to TRBJ2-7, with a possible D match to TRBD2 (6 bases). The CDR3 consists of 15 residues. V lost 1 base and J lost 3, with 13 bases in between. The germline V gene has CDR1 SGHTA and CDR2 FQGNSA.

CDR3 sequence reads: CASSPTSLTSYEQYF. CDR3 DNA sequence: TGTGCCAGCAGCCCTACTAGCTTAACGTCCTACGAGCAGTACTTC. This chain joins TRBV7-2 and TRBJ2-7; TRBD2 is a possible D gene (6 bases). CDR3 size: 15 residues. V lost 5 bases to trimming and J lost 1 base, with 15 bases between them. Germline V lookup: CDR1 SGHTA, CDR2 FQGNSA.

A remark on this clone: Distinct nucleotide sequences in the sample also encode this CDR3. The gene calls are TRBV7-9 and TRBJ2-7; a weak D match, TRBD1 (6 bases). The CDR3 covers 14 residues. Trimming cost V 3 bases and J 0 bases, with 9 bases left between them. Germline values: CDR1 SEHNR, CDR2 FQNEAQ (reference sequence). The CDR3 loop is CASSLGAVSYEQYF. The CDR3 nucleotides are TGTGCCAGCAGCTTGGGGGCGGTCTCCTACGAGCAGTACTTC.